Shown below are 20 T cell receptor beta chains from a single sample sequenced in a study of spatial heterogeneity in lung cancer. This sample's time point: sample taken at primary tumor resection. Sequencing covered unsorted whole RNA taken from tumor, nontumor lung or frozen PBMC. In TCRdb, the 5' RACE reads were re-called with MiXCR into one record per CDR3 protein. This table has about 23,000 distinct CDR3 sequences, 4.7% appearing once. Here the sequenced sample was PBMCs, taken at surgery. The receptors here all came from a male donor with early-stage non-small cell lung cancer.

This clonotype was found many times. The gene calls are TRBV5-1 and TRBJ2-5; D is possibly TRBD2 (5 bases). The CDR3 sequence is 14 residues long. The ends were cut back, 5 bases at V and 1 base at J, with 12 bases in the middle. Germline CDR1 is SGHRS and CDR2 is YFSETQ. The CDR3 region has the DNA TGCGCCAGCAGTTCCCGGGGTTCCCAAGAGACCCAGTACTTC. Protein sequence: CASSSRGSQETQYF. Combining the CDR3 with reference TRBV5-1 and TRBJ2-5 gives the whole variable domain KAGVTQTPRYLIKTRGQQVTLSCSPISGHRSVSWYQQTPGQGLQFLFEYFSETQRNKGNFPGRFSGRQFSNSRSEMNVSTLELGDSALYLCASSSRGSQETQYFGPGTRLLVL.

Ten or more counts support this clonotype. The chain is built from TRBV7-2 and TRBJ2-3, with D possibly matching TRBD2 (6 bases). The CDR3 sequence is 16 residues long. Trimming took off 2 bases at V and 3 bases at J, with 15 bases between the two ends. Germline loops: CDR1 SGHTA, CDR2 FQGNSA. The CDR3 spells CASSLSWAGLTDTQYF. CDR3 DNA sequence: TGTGCCAGCAGCTTATCTTGGGCGGGGTTAACAGATACGCAGTATTTT.

In its sample, this clonotype was seen many times. The chain is built from TRBV28 and TRBJ1-5; D gene uncertain. Germline CDR1 MDHEN, CDR2 SYDVKM. This CDR3 region has 12 residues. V dropped 1 base and J dropped 6 bases, with 4 bases sitting between them. This CDR3 is CASSLYLQPQHF. DNA for the CDR3: TGTGCCAGCAGTTTATATCTTCAGCCCCAGCATTTT.

By proportion, this clonotype is medium-sized (0.01 to 0.1%). The chain uses TRBV7-6 and TRBJ2-7; 7 bases fit TRBD2. Germline trimming cut 5 bases from V and 0 bases from J; bases unmatched to any gene: 7. Germline V CDR1 and CDR2: SGHVS, FNYEAQ. The CDR3 contains 15 residues. CDR3: CASSPARGSSYEQYF. The DNA for the CDR3 is TGTGCCAGCAGCCCCGCGCGGGGGAGCTCCTACGAGCAGTACTTC.

This clonotype was detected many times. The J gene is TRBJ2-3, the V gene TRBV4-3; D is unresolved. Trimming shortened V by 0 bases and J by 6 bases, and 10 bases separated the two germline ends. The germline CDR1 and CDR2 sequences are LGHNA and YSLEER. CDR3 length: 14 amino acids. The CDR3 nucleotides read TGCGCCAGCAGCCAAGATCGACCGCCCGATACGCAGTATTTT. Encoded protein: CASSQDRPPDTQYF.

For this clonotype: This clone may be a read error of a much larger clone one base away. The chain carries TRBV11-2 and TRBJ2-1, with D possibly matching TRBD2 (6 bases). CDR1 and CDR2 from the germline V gene are SGHAT and FQNNGV. This CDR3 spans 14 amino acids. In DNA form, the CDR3 reads TGTGCCAGCGGCTTAGTAGTAGCGGCAAATGAGCAGTTCTTC. It is translated as CASGLVVAANEQFF. Combining the CDR3 with reference TRBV11-2 and TRBJ2-1 gives the whole variable domain EAGVAQSPRYKIIEKRQSVAFWCNPISGHATLYWYQQILGQGPKLLIQFQNNGVVDDSQLPKDRFSAERLKGVDSTLKIQPAKLEDSAVYLCASGLVVAANEQFFGPGTRLTVL.

This clonotype showed up many times. Sequence at one end of the junction differs from germline and may be a read error. The rearrangement links TRBV7-9 to TRBJ1-3; D gene ambiguous. Germline values: CDR1 SEHNR, CDR2 FQNEAQ (reference sequence). The CDR3 contains 14 residues. CDR3 amino acids: CASTLTNSGNTIYF. CDR3 in DNA: TGTGCCAGCACCTTAACTAACTCTGGAAACACCATATATTTT.

This clonotype was counted ten times or more. The chain links TRBV18 to TRBJ2-2; unclear D gene. Trimming removed 2 bases at V and 5 bases at J, with 3 bases between. This CDR3 spans 12 amino acids. Germline lookup yields CDR1 KGHSH and CDR2 LQKENI. CDR3: CASSPSTGELFF. The CDR3 DNA is TGTGCCAGCTCACCATCGACCGGGGAGCTGTTTTTT.

This clonotype showed up many times. The chain employs TRBV29-1 and TRBJ2-7, with 7 bases identical to TRBD1. The CDR3 consists of 14 residues. The J segment lost 2 bases and the V segment lost 7 bases, leaving 11 bases of the junction unmatched. The germline gives CDR1 SQVTM, CDR2 ANQGSEA. CDR3 protein: CSAATQGQTYEQYF. Written as DNA, the CDR3 is TGCAGCGCCGCCACCCAGGGACAGACCTACGAGCAGTACTTC.

This clonotype was seen repeatedly, ten times or more. The genes are TRBV11-2 and TRBJ2-7, with D possibly being TRBD1 (6 bases). Trimming left V 4 bases short and J 7 bases short, with 8 bases between. The CDR3 is 11 amino acids. Germline-derived CDR1 and CDR2 are SGHAT and FQNNGV. The CDR3 sequence: CASSSGVEQYF. CDR3 nucleotide sequence: TGTGCCAGCAGCTCAGGGGTTGAGCAGTACTTC.

This clonotype was recorded many times. The V gene is TRBV7-8, the J gene TRBJ1-2; D is unclear. Germline V gene data show CDR1 as SGHVS and CDR2 as FQNEAQ. V lost 0 bases to trimming and J lost 7 bases, with 6 bases between them. The CDR3 contains 12 residues. The CDR3 bases are TGTGCCAGCAGCTTAGCGAGTGGTGGCTACACCTTC. This codes for CASSLASGGYTF.

This clonotype came up many times. This chain links TRBV3-1 with TRBJ1-5; D not certain. The ends were cut back, 8 bases at V and 0 bases at J, with 8 bases in the middle. CDR3 length equals 13 residues. CDR1 is LGHDT and CDR2 is YNNKEL in the germline V gene (reference sequence). The CDR3 loop is CASGGDSNQPQHF. CDR3 bases: TGTGCCAGCGGCGGGGATAGCAATCAGCCCCAGCATTTT.

This clonotype occurred many times. J is TRBJ2-5 and V is TRBV6-1, with D possibly TRBD2 on 6 matching bases. Germline V CDR1 and CDR2: MNHNS, SASEGT. The CDR3 is made up of 12 amino acids. V dropped 7 bases and J dropped 4 bases, with 10 bases sitting between them. The CDR3 nucleotides are TGTGCCAGCATCTGGCGGGGAGAGACCCAGTACTTC. Its protein product is CASIWRGETQYF.

There are many counts of this clonotype. The rearrangement links TRBV6-6 to TRBJ2-5; D may be TRBD1 (5 bases). The V gene lost 0 bases and the J gene lost 3 bases, with 11 bases spanning the gap. CDR3 length: 15 amino acids. CDR1 is MNHNY, CDR2 SVGAGI, per germline (reference sequence). The CDR3 coding sequence is TGTGCCAGCAGTTACTCGGGGCAGGGTAAAGAGACCCAGTACTTC. Protein sequence: CASSYSGQGKETQYF.

In its sample, this clonotype was seen a few times. The rearrangement uses TRBV21-1 and TRBJ2-3; the D segment call TRBD1 is taken from the table without a DNA check. TRBV21-1 is classified as a pseudogene. This CDR3 is 16 amino acids long. CDR3 in amino acids: CASSKAEGQGSDTQYF. CDR3 nucleotides: TGTGCCAGCAGCAAAGCGGAGGGACAGGGCTCAGATACGCAGTATTTT.

This clonotype was seen at least ten times. The rearrangement uses TRBV13 and TRBJ2-7; no reliable D call. Germline V gene sequence: CDR1 PRHDT, CDR2 FYEKMQ (reference sequence). V lost 4 bases and J 4 bases, leaving 11 bases between the germline ends. This CDR3 comprises 13 residues. The CDR3 nucleotides are TGTGCCAGCAGCTCGAGGACCGGATACGAGCAGTACTTC. It yields the protein CASSSRTGYEQYF.

This clonotype showed up many times. CDR3 in amino acids: CASSPRFFSGVYEQYF. CDR3 bases: TGTGCCAGCTCACCACGGTTTTTTTCGGGGGTCTACGAGCAGTACTTC. The rearrangement links TRBV18 to TRBJ2-7; D might be TRBD2 (6 bases). The germline CDR1 and CDR2 sequences are KGHSH and LQKENI. The length of the CDR3 is 16 residues. V lost 1 base and J 3 bases, leaving 16 bases between the germline ends.

This clonotype was seen at least ten times. The rearrangement links TRBV4-3 to TRBJ2-7; possible D gene TRBD1, 6 bases. The CDR3 runs 15 residues. The ends were cut back, 4 bases at V and 7 bases at J, with 20 bases in the middle. Germline V gene sequence: CDR1 LGHNA, CDR2 YSLEER. As DNA, the CDR3 is TGCGCCAGCAGCCCTAGAGGGGGACGTCCCGGGGAGCAGTACTTC. Translated, it gives CASSPRGGRPGEQYF.

This clonotype was observed at least ten times. V usage is TRBV7-2 and J usage is TRBJ2-5, with 7 positions matching TRBD2. J was trimmed by 3 bases and V by 3 bases; bases with no gene match: 1. Germline CDR1 SGHTA, CDR2 FQGNSA. The CDR3 spans 13 residues. CDR3: CASSFGLEETQYF. The CDR3 DNA is TGTGCCAGCAGCTTCGGACTAGAAGAGACCCAGTACTTC. Looking up the rest from reference TRBV7-2 and TRBJ2-5 gives the full variable domain: GAGVSQSPSNKVTEKGKDVELRCDPISGHTALYWYRQSLGQGLEFLIYFQGNSAPDKSGLPSDRFSAERTGGSVSTLTIQRTQQEDSAVYLCASSFGLEETQYFGPGTRLLVL.

The rearrangement links TRBV5-1 to TRBJ2-7; 9 bases agree with TRBD2. V was pared by 5 bases and J by 6 bases, with 9 bases of the junction left unmatched. Germline assignment: CDR1 SGHRS and CDR2 YFSETQ. CDR3 length: 14 residues. The CDR3 loop reads CASRRTGTSTEQYF. CDR3 DNA sequence: TGCGCCAGCAGGAGGACCGGGACTAGCACCGAGCAGTACTTC.